These T cell receptor beta chains were read from a single sample in a study of T cells in Graves' hyperthyroidism and ophthalmopathy. TCRdb independently ran MiXCR on the multiplex PCR reads; one entry per CDR3 protein. Among some 800,000 distinct CDR3 sequences listed, about two fifths were seen once. Sequenced material: blood. Source of these receptors: a man aged 18 to 29 with Graves' hyperthyroidism. Both conserved end residues are part of each CDR3. D genes are given only for firm matches. Size is omitted from some rows. Given values are once, few, many or a class for expanded clones.

v_gene,abundance,d_gene,j_gene,CDR3nt,CDR3aa
TRBV9,few,-,TRBJ2-5,TGTGCCAGCAGCGTAGGATCGGAAGAGACCCAGTACTTC,CASSVGSEETQYF
TRBV19,-,-,TRBJ1-3,TGTGCCAGTAGTGACGGTCCCTCTGGAAACACCATATATTTT,CASSDGPSGNTIYF
TRBV2,-,-,TRBJ1-3,TGTGCCAGCAGTGATACGTATGGGTATGGCTACACCATATATTTT,CASSDTYGYGYTIYF
TRBV29-1,-,-,TRBJ1-2,TGCAGCGTTGAACAGGACTTATTC,CSVEQDLF
TRBV13,few,TRBD1,TRBJ1-4,TGTGCCAGCAGCCCCCGAGCCGGGACAGGTGAAAAACTGTTTTTT,CASSPRAGTGEKLFF
TRBV29-1,many,-,TRBJ2-7,TGCAGCGTTGAAGGACAGAGCTCCTACGAGCAGTACTTC,CSVEGQSSYEQYF
TRBV7-6,many,-,TRBJ2-5,TGTGCCAGCAGGTCCCCATACCAAGAGACCCAGTACTTC,CASRSPYQETQYF
TRBV12-3/TRBV12-4,-,TRBD2,TRBJ2-7,TGTGCCAGCCGGACTAGCGGGAGTGGGGGCCTCTACGAGCAGTACTTC,CASRTSGSGGLYEQYF
TRBV7-2,many,-,TRBJ1-1,TGTGCCAGCAGCTTATTCCCGCTCGGGAACACTGAAGCTTTCTTT,CASSLFPLGNTEAFF
TRBV6-5,-,TRBD2,TRBJ2-7,TGTGCCAGCACTTTATCGATAGCGGGTTACGAGCAGTACTTC,CASTLSIAGYEQYF
TRBV6-1,-,-,TRBJ2-5,TGTGCCAGCAGTTACCGAGACAGCCAAGAGACCCAGTACTTC,CASSYRDSQETQYF
TRBV20-1,many,TRBD1,TRBJ2-6,TGCAGTGCTAGAGATGCGACAGGGACTGGGGCCAACGTCCTGACTTTC,CSARDATGTGANVLTF
TRBV29-1,-,-,TRBJ1-1,TGCAGCGTTGTATCGGGGAACACCGGGGAGCTGGGCACTGAAGCTTTCTTT,CSVVSGNTGELGTEAFF
TRBV29-1,-,-,TRBJ1-2,TGCAGCTTAGGCCTCGCGGCAAGTGGCTACACCTTC,CSLGLAASGYTF
TRBV25-1,many,-,TRBJ2-7,TGTGCCAGCAGTGAATTGCGGATGCTTGGCGAGCAGTACTTC,CASSELRMLGEQYF
TRBV29-1,many,-,TRBJ2-7,TGCAGCGTTGAAAGGGCGGGAATCCGGGGCGAGCAGTACTTC,CSVERAGIRGEQYF
TRBV6-5,-,TRBD1,TRBJ1-6,TGTGCCAGCAGTTCCAGGGGGCCTGGGTCACCCCTCCACTTT,CASSSRGPGSPLHF
TRBV12-3/TRBV12-4,once,-,TRBJ2-2,TGTGCCAGCAGTTTAAGGGCTAACGGGGAGCTGTTTTTT,CASSLRANGELFF
TRBV12-3/TRBV12-4,few,-,TRBJ1-3,TGTGCCAGCAGCCCAGACAGGCTGACCGGAAACACCATATATTTT,CASSPDRLTGNTIYF
TRBV7-3,few,-,TRBJ2-7,TGTGCCAGCAGCTTATCCTCGAAAGGCGAGCAGTACTTC,CASSLSSKGEQYF
TRBV5-4,-,TRBD2,TRBJ2-7,TGTGCCAGCAGCTTGGGGGGGGGACGAGTCAACGAGCAGTACTTC,CASSLGGGRVNEQYF
TRBV2,-,-,TRBJ1-3,TGTGCCAGCAGCCGCTACAGGTCCCCCGCGGGAAACACCATATATTTT,CASSRYRSPAGNTIYF
TRBV10-3,-,-,TRBJ1-1,TGTGCCAGTTACGACAGGAACACTGAAGCTTTCTTT,CASYDRNTEAFF
TRBV29-1,many,TRBD2,TRBJ2-2,TGCAGCGTTGAAGATCGACTAGCGGGAGGGGGGAGCGGGGAGCTGTTTTTT,CSVEDRLAGGGSGELFF
TRBV25-1,many,-,TRBJ2-7,TGTGCCAGCAGTGAAAGGGGGGCCCCCTACGAGCAGTACTTC,CASSERGAPYEQYF
TRBV9,few,-,TRBJ2-5,TGTGCCAGCAGCGAGGGGGTTGTGGACGGCCAAGAGACCCAGTACTTC,CASSEGVVDGQETQYF
TRBV4-3,many,TRBD1,TRBJ2-5,TGCGCCAGCAGCCAAGATGGGACAGGGCAAGAGACCCAGTACTTC,CASSQDGTGQETQYF
TRBV5-6,-,TRBD1,TRBJ1-2,TGTGCCAGCAGCTTGAAAGGGACAGGGGAGGCGGCGGGTGGCTACACCTTC,CASSLKGTGEAAGGYTF